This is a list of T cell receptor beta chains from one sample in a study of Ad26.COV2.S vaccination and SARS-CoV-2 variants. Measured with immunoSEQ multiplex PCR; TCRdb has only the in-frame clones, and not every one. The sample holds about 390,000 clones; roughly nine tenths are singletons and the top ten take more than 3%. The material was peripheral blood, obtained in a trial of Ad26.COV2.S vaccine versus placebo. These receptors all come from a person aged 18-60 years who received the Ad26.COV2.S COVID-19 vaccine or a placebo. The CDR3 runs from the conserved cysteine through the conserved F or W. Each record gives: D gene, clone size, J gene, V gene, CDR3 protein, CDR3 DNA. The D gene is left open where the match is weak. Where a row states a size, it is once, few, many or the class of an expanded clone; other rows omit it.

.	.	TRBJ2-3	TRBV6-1	CASSDVPMGTQYF	TGTGCCAGCAGTGATGTCCCAATGGGTACGCAGTATTTT
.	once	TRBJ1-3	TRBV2	CASSELNSGNTIYF	TGTGCCAGCAGTGAACTGAACTCTGGAAACACCATATATTTT
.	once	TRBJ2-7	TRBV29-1	CSVESRGNSYEQYF	TGCAGCGTTGAAAGTAGGGGAAATTCCTACGAGCAGTACTTC
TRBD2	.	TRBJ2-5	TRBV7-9	CASSLAGIETQYF	TGTGCCAGCAGCCTAGCGGGGATAGAGACCCAGTACTTC
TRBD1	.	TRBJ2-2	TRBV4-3	CASSRVTGAYTGELFF	TGCGCCAGCAGCCGAGTGACAGGGGCCTACACCGGGGAGCTGTTTTTT
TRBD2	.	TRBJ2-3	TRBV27	CASSFSGGAPDTQYF	TGTGCCAGCAGTTTCTCGGGGGGGGCCCCAGATACGCAGTATTTT
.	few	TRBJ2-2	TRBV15	CATSRDLEPNTGELFF	TGTGCCACCAGCAGAGATCTTGAGCCTAACACCGGGGAGCTGTTTTTT
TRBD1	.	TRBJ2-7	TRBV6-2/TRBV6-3	CASSQDRGSYEQYF	TGTGCCAGCAGCCAGGACAGGGGGTCCTACGAGCAGTACTTC
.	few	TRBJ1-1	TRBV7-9	CASSQTAGVTEAFF	TGTGCCAGCAGCCAAACAGCCGGGGTCACTGAAGCTTTCTTT
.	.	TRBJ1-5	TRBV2	CASSEALWVRQPQHF	TGTGCCAGCAGTGAAGCCCTCTGGGTGAGACAGCCCCAGCATTTT
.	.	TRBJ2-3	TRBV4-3	CASSQETGTDTQYF	TGCGCCAGCAGCCAAGAGACGGGGACAGATACGCAGTATTTT
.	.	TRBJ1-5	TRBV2	CASSAQIPQPQHF	TGTGCCAGCAGTGCGCAGATCCCTCAGCCCCAGCATTTT
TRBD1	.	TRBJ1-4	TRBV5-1	CASSWIGGQGEKLFF	TGCGCCAGCAGCTGGATTGGGGGACAGGGGGAAAAACTGTTTTTT
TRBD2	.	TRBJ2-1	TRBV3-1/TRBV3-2	CASSHRLAGGPLDEQFF	TGTGCCAGCAGCCACCGACTAGCGGGGGGCCCCTTGGATGAGCAGTTCTTC
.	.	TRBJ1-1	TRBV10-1	CASSKSNTEAFF	TGCGCCAGCAGTAAATCGAACACTGAAGCTTTCTTT
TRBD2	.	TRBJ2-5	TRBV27	CASSFGAGGFETQYF	TGTGCCAGCAGTTTCGGCGCGGGGGGGTTCGAGACCCAGTACTTC
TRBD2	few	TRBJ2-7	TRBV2	CASKTSGTTYEQYF	TGTGCCAGCAAAACTAGCGGTACCACCTACGAGCAGTACTTC
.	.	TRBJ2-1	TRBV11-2	CASSLVFTNPHNEQFF	TGTGCCAGCAGCTTAGTTTTCACCAACCCCCACAATGAGCAGTTCTTC
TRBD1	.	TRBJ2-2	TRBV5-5	CASRSTGTGSGELFF	TGTGCCAGCAGATCAACCGGGACAGGGTCCGGGGAGCTGTTTTTT
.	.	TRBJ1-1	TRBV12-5	CASGSDASNTEAFF	TGTGCTAGTGGTTCGGACGCCTCGAACACTGAAGCTTTCTTT
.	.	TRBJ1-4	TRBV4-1	CASSQGSGSTNEKLFF	TGCGCCAGCAGCCAAGGAAGTGGCAGCACTAATGAAAAACTGTTTTTT
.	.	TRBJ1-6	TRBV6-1	CASSEVRSSPLHF	TGTGCCAGCAGTGAAGTAAGGAGCTCACCCCTCCACTTT
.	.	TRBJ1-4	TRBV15	CATSSGRPGRATNEKLFF	TGTGCCACCAGCTCTGGAAGGCCAGGCCGTGCAACTAATGAAAAACTGTTTTTT
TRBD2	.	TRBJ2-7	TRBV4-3	CASSQDWSSGAYEQYF	TGCGCCAGCAGCCAAGATTGGTCTAGCGGGGCCTACGAGCAGTACTTC
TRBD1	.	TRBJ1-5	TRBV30	CAWGTGDLQPQHF	TGTGCCTGGGGGACAGGGGATCTTCAGCCCCAGCATTTT
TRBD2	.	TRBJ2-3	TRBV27	CASRPGLVTDTQYF	TGTGCCAGCAGGCCGGGACTAGTCACAGATACGCAGTATTTT
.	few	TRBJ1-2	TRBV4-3	CASSQERQGYGYTF	TGCGCCAGCAGCCAAGAGAGGCAGGGTTATGGCTACACCTTC
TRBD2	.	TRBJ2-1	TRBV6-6	CASSSDSGGNNEQFF	TGTGCCAGCAGCTCCGATAGCGGGGGCAACAATGAGCAGTTCTTC
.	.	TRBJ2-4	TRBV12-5	CASGLAPDGPWNF	TGTGCTAGTGGTTTGGCACCCGATGGCCCCTGGAACTTC
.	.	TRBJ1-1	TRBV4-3	CASSAKISLGTIYTEAFF	TGCGCCAGCAGCGCCAAGATTAGTTTGGGGACAATTTACACTGAAGCTTTCTTT
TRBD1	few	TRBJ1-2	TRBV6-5	CASSIRTGPYGYTF	TGTGCCAGCAGTATTCGGACAGGGCCATATGGCTACACCTTC
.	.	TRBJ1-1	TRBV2	CASRATQGMNTEAFF	TGTGCCAGCAGGGCAACGCAGGGTATGAACACTGAAGCTTTCTTT
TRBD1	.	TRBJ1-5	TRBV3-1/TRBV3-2	CASSQDSQGAGQPQHF	TGTGCCAGCAGCCAAGATAGCCAGGGGGCGGGACAGCCCCAGCATTTT
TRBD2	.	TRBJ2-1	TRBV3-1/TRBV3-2	CASRLAGGTRFEQFF	TGTGCCAGCAGACTAGCGGGGGGGACCAGGTTTGAGCAGTTCTTC
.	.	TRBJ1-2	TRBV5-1	CASSLGSTDFYGYTF	TGCGCCAGCAGCTTGGGCTCCACAGACTTTTATGGCTACACCTTC
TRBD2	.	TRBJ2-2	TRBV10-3	CAISVGLANTGELFF	TGTGCCATCAGTGTAGGACTAGCGAACACCGGGGAGCTGTTTTTT
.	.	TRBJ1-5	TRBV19	CASSIAVRNQPQHF	TGTGCCAGTAGTATTGCTGTTAGGAATCAGCCCCAGCATTTT
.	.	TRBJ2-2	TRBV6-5	CASMVVGVNTGELFF	TGTGCCAGCATGGTGGTCGGGGTGAACACCGGGGAGCTGTTTTTT
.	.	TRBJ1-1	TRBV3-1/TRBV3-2	CASSQARGAGTEAFF	TGTGCCAGCAGCCAAGCTCGAGGGGCGGGCACTGAAGCTTTCTTT
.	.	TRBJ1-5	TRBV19	CASRRVSNQPQHF	TGTGCCAGTAGACGGGTGAGCAATCAGCCCCAGCATTTT
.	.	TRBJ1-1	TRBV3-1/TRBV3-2	CASSLGGVPTEAFF	TGTGCCAGCAGCCTGGGTGGGGTCCCCACTGAAGCTTTCTTT
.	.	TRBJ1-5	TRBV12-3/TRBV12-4	CASSLQGNQPQHF	TGTGCCAGCAGTCTGCAGGGCAATCAGCCCCAGCATTTT
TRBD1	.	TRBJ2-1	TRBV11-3	CASSLGLDRRDRGLDEQFF	TGTGCCAGCAGCTTAGGGTTAGATAGGCGGGACAGGGGTCTGGATGAGCAGTTCTTC
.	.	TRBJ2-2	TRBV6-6	CASMYFGTGELFF	TGTGCCAGCATGTATTTCGGAACCGGGGAGCTGTTTTTT
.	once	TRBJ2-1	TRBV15	CATSRRSGGFDEQFF	TGTGCCACCAGCAGACGCTCCGGAGGTTTCGATGAGCAGTTCTTC
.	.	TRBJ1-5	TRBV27	CASSLSAQGGNQPQHF	TGTGCCAGCAGTTTATCGGCACAGGGTGGAAATCAGCCCCAGCATTTT